These 4 T cell receptor beta chains were sequenced from one sample in a study of cytomegalovirus exposure and HLA in healthy donors. Primers for the PCR totalled 60 Vbeta and 13 Jbeta. The data were produced by immunoSEQ multiplex PCR, yet TCRdb's version contains in-frame clones alone and is incomplete. The sample contains 150,000 or so clones, just under 80% of which appear only once. Sequenced input: PBMCs. Receptors originate from a woman between 45 and 65 years old in good health and CMV-seropositive.

In its sample, this clone was seen a few times. This sequence joins TRBV28 and TRBJ1-2; a possible D gene is TRBD1 (6 bases). The CDR3 extends over 15 amino acids. Germline V gives CDR1 MDHEN, CDR2 SYDVKM. V gave up 6 bases and J gave up 0 bases, with 14 bases separating them. CDR3 in amino acids: CASRPRGRTNYGYTF. CDR3 DNA sequence: TGTGCCAGCAGGCCCAGGGGTCGTACTAACTATGGCTACACCTTC.

The chain employs TRBV9 and TRBJ2-7, with 7 positions matching TRBD1. The trim removed 3 bases at V and 2 bases at J, leaving 8 bases unmatched. Germline-derived CDR1 and CDR2 are SGDLS and YYNGEE. This CDR3 comprises 15 residues. The CDR3 spells CASSAQTGNPYEQYF. The CDR3, as DNA: TGTGCCAGCAGCGCCCAGACAGGGAACCCCTACGAGCAGTACTTC. Filled out from reference TRBV9 and TRBJ2-7, the complete variable domain reads DSGVTQTPKHLITATGQRVTLRCSPRSGDLSVYWYQQSLDQGLQFLIQYYNGEERAKGNILERFSAQQFPDLHSELNLSSLELGDSALYFCASSAQTGNPYEQYFGPGTRLTVT.

The chain has TRBV28 and TRBJ1-3; 11 positions match TRBD1. Germline V CDR1 and CDR2: MDHEN, SYDVKM. The J segment lost 5 bases and the V segment lost 6 bases, leaving 6 bases of the junction unmatched. The CDR3 runs 15 residues. The CDR3 nucleotides are TGTGCCAGCAGCTCCGGGACAGGGGGTAGAAACACCATATATTTT. Encoded protein: CASSSGTGGRNTIYF.

The V gene is TRBV7-2, the J gene TRBJ1-2, with a tentative D call TRBD1 (6 bases). This CDR3 comprises 13 residues. V lost 3 bases and J 5 bases, leaving 10 bases between the germline ends. Looked up from germline, CDR1 is SGHTA and CDR2 is FQGNSA. CDR3 protein: CASSFDRSYGYTF. The CDR3 DNA reads TGTGCCAGCAGCTTCGACAGGTCGTATGGCTACACCTTC.